One sample yielded the 7 T cell receptor beta chains listed below, sequenced in a study of T cell repertoires in MIS-A myocarditis. The method was immunoSEQ multiplex PCR; TCRdb's version includes in-frame clones alone and lacks a portion of them. The data show around 6,000 clones, with roughly 80% seen just once and around 65% held by the top ten. What was sequenced was interventricular septum heart tissue obtained at autopsy. These receptor sequences come from a man aged 18-30 years with fulminant myocarditis from multisystem inflammatory syndrome in adults (MIS-A) after COVID-19.

The chain carries TRBV9 and TRBJ1-1; D gene ambiguous. CDR3 length equals 15 residues. From germline, CDR1 is SGDLS and CDR2 YYNGEE. Trimming cost V 0 bases and J 3 bases, with 12 bases left between them. Here the CDR3 DNA reads TGTGCCAGCAGCGTAGGGGAAGGTTTGCACACTGAAGCTTTCTTT. Its protein is CASSVGEGLHTEAFF. Using reference TRBV9 and TRBJ1-1 for the parts outside the CDR3, the full variable domain is DSGVTQTPKHLITATGQRVTLRCSPRSGDLSVYWYQQSLDQGLQFLIQYYNGEERAKGNILERFSAQQFPDLHSELNLSSLELGDSALYFCASSVGEGLHTEAFFGQGTRLTVV.

This clone was seen more than once but under ten times. CDR3 bases: TGTGCCAGTACCGGGACAGGGGTTATCTATGGCTACACCTTC. It encodes CASTGTGVIYGYTF. The V and J genes are TRBV19 and TRBJ1-2; 10 bases map to TRBD1. Germline V gene lookup returns CDR1 LNHDA and CDR2 SQIVND (reference sequence). J gave up 4 bases and V 7 bases, and 6 bases lay outside the gene matches. CDR3 length equals 14 residues.

The chain joins TRBV19 to TRBJ1-2; D is unresolved. Looked up from germline, CDR1 is LNHDA and CDR2 is SQIVND (reference sequence). The ends were cut back, 5 bases at V and 9 bases at J, with 16 bases in the middle. CDR3 length: 13 residues. The CDR3 nucleotides are TGTGCCAGTAGTCGCCAACTGCTGAAAAGCTACACCTTC. It translates to CASSRQLLKSYTF. Full variable domain (remainder filled in from reference TRBV19 and TRBJ1-2): DGGITQSPKYLFRKEGQNVTLSCEQNLNHDAMYWYRQDPGQGLRLIYYSQIVNDFQKGDIAEGYSVSREKKESFPLTVTSAQKNPTAFYLCASSRQLLKSYTFGSGTRLTVV.

The J gene is TRBJ1-2, the V gene TRBV3-1 (or the pseudogene TRBV3-2); D not resolved. The CDR3 has 12 residues. Trimming left V 4 bases short and J 4 bases short, with 7 bases between. Germline V gives CDR1 LGHDT, CDR2 YNNKEL (reference sequence). CDR3 protein: CASSPGIYGYTF. CDR3 sequence (DNA): TGTGCCAGCAGCCCCGGGATCTATGGCTACACCTTC.

CDR3 in amino acids: CASSQTLDYSPLHF. The CDR3 nucleotides are TGTGCCAGCAGCCAGACTCTTGACTATTCACCCCTCCACTTT. The V call is TRBV3-1 (or the pseudogene TRBV3-2), the J call TRBJ1-6; D is unresolved. The CDR3 covers 14 residues. V lost 3 bases and J 8 bases, leaving 11 bases between the germline ends. Germline V gene sequence: CDR1 LGHDT, CDR2 YNNKEL (reference sequence).

The V gene is TRBV2, the J gene TRBJ1-6; D remains ambiguous. The CDR3 is 13 residues long. V was trimmed by 8 bases and J by 7 bases, leaving 12 bases between them. Germline V CDR1 and CDR2: SNHLY, FYNNEI. The DNA of the CDR3 is TGTGCCAGCTCAGACTTGGAAAATTCACCCCTCCACTTT. Amino acids: CASSDLENSPLHF.

The chain couples TRBV7-3 to TRBJ1-1; 9 bases align to TRBD1. From germline, CDR1 is SGHTA and CDR2 FQGTGA. V lost 6 bases and J lost 5; bases outside the gene matches: 10. This CDR3 region has 15 residues. The CDR3 DNA follows: TGTGCCAGCAGATTGACCGGGACAGGGTATACTGAAGCTTTCTTT. This sequence encodes CASRLTGTGYTEAFF. Based on the CDR3 plus reference TRBV7-3 and TRBJ1-1, the full variable domain is GAGVSQTPSNKVTEKGKYVELRCDPISGHTALYWYRQSLGQGPEFLIYFQGTGAADDSGLPNDRFFAVRPEGSVSTLKIQRTERGDSAVYLCASRLTGTGYTEAFFGQGTRLTVV.